The source of this TCR beta chain is a study of blood T cell repertoires in COVID-19 (TCRdb year 2020). General notes on the study: Collaborator samples came from the United States, Italy and Spain and covered acute and convalescent phases of COVID-19. Nearly every sample came with metadata listing a de-identified subject ID, COVID-19 status, age in years and sex. Where HLA class I and class II types were available, the types were taken from metadata supplied by the sample provider, not from assay-based typing. The dataset comprised deeply sampled blood TCRbeta repertoires from subjects exposed to, actively infected with, or recovered from COVID-19. The prospective study material was composed of cDNA or gDNA derived from T cells, B-cell-depleted T cells, or PBMCs. Samples came from the ongoing ImmuneRACE study (first 160 participants) plus 1,254 subjects from 6 global collaborators. The repertoires were released in a freely available public database meant as a resource for research on the immune response to SARS-CoV-2.

Enrolling through a virtual design, the prospective study's participants ranged in age from roughly 18 to 89 years and lived across roughly 24 United States geographic areas. Cohort assignment in the prospective study relied on participant-reported clinical history from a screening survey and a study questionnaire. Each participant in the prospective study had whole blood, serum and a nasopharyngeal or oropharyngeal swab collected by mobile phlebotomists. Over an approximately 2-month period, participants in the prospective study had the option of providing additional blood draws and questionnaires. Before DNA extraction, prospective study blood samples were shipped either frozen or at room temperature. What the study reported, not specific to this receptor: How much clinical and demographic metadata was included differed by source and by participant, and the metadata was provided uncurated.

On this clone: Its cognate antigen has yet to be identified. Per-nucleotide qualities are absent, and no much larger clonotype sits a single base away.

CDR1 and CDR2 are drawn from the germline V gene (reference sequence): LGHDT, YNNKEL. The trim is 1 base for V and 8 bases for J, with a gap of 11 bases between the germline ends. Reading from cysteine to phenylalanine, the CDR3 counts 13 amino acids. Here the CDR3 DNA is all that survives: 39 bases in frame from base 1. TCRbeta CDR3 regions were amplified from genomic DNA using the immunoSEQ Assay, a bias-controlled multiplex PCR. In the authors' own workflow: Nucleated cell counts per sample were estimated from amplification of reference gene primers within the assay. To quantify the absolute abundance of each unique TCRbeta CDR3 rearrangement, sequence reads were collapsed and filtered. For each sample, productive Simpson clonality was calculated as the square root of Simpson's diversity index across productive rearrangements. The source is immuneACCESS, and TCRdb retained only in-frame sequences with V and J called. Part of the clones is not carried over; for the studies checked, unresolved V genes explain less than half of this, and the remainder is unexplained. The DNA was the basis for D and trimming; V, J and clone size are from that table. Across this sample there are some 250,000 clones, with about nine tenths seen only once. The ten largest clones take up roughly 2.1% of the sample.

The sample comprised PBMCs or T cells enriched from blood (not recorded which). The sequence was collected from a woman aged 40 to 50 with acute COVID-19. Here the chain combines TRBV3-1 (or the pseudogene TRBV3-2) and TRBJ1-2; TRBD1 might be the D gene, on 5 matching bases. The DNA sequence is TGTGCCAGCAGCCAAGGCGGTGGGGCAGGCTACACCTTC. It codes for CASSQGGGAGYTF.